Following are 14 T cell receptor beta chains from one sample sequenced in a study of control samples from healthy donors and cancer patients. Only in-frame clones appear in the TCRdb table, and some are missing; sequencing was by immunoSEQ multiplex PCR. The sample comprises about 69,000 clones, 84% of which are singletons, and roughly 3.1% rests with the top ten. Sequencing was performed on PBMCs. Source of these receptors: a woman aged 45-59 years with lung cancer.

V is TRBV19 and J is TRBJ2-5; D is possibly TRBD1 (6 bases). Germline loops: CDR1 LNHDA, CDR2 SQIVND (reference sequence). The CDR3 length is 13 residues. Deletions cut 7 bases from V and 2 bases from J, with 11 bases between. CDR3 in amino acids: CASTNDRQETQYF. CDR3 coding DNA: TGTGCCAGTACCAATGACAGGCAAGAGACCCAGTACTTC.

J is TRBJ1-5 and V is TRBV10-3; 9 positions match TRBD1. The CDR3 extends over 15 amino acids. CDR1 is ENHRY and CDR2 is SYGVKD in the germline V gene. V lost 8 bases, J lost 3 bases, and 8 bases stayed unmatched. The CDR3, as DNA: TGTGCCATCGGATCGGACAGGGGTAACAATCAGCCCCAGCATTTT. Encoded protein: CAIGSDRGNNQPQHF.

The V gene is TRBV3-1 (or the pseudogene TRBV3-2), the J gene TRBJ2-1; maybe TRBD2 (5 bases). CDR3 size: 14 residues. Trimming shortened V by 7 bases and J by 6 bases, and 16 bases separated the two germline ends. The germline V gene has CDR1 LGHDT and CDR2 YNNKEL (reference sequence). The CDR3 DNA sequence: TGTGCCAGCACCCTAAGGGCAGGAGGCAATGAGCAGTTCTTC. It specifies CASTLRAGGNEQFF.

The gene calls are TRBV24-1 and TRBJ2-3, with D possibly called TRBD1 or TRBD2 (5 bases each). The CDR3 covers 14 residues. V was cut by 4 bases and J by 0 bases, with 7 bases left in between. Germline-derived CDR1 and CDR2 are KGHDR and SFDVKD. The CDR3 sequence: CATSERDSTDTQYF. The CDR3 DNA follows: TGTGCCACCAGTGAACGGGACAGCACAGATACGCAGTATTTT.

This chain links TRBV10-3 with TRBJ1-3; D is undetermined. The CDR3 extends over 15 amino acids. V lost 0 bases and J lost 0, with 6 bases in between. Germline V CDR1 and CDR2: ENHRY, SYGVKD. CDR3 amino acids: CAISESTNSGNTIYF. In nucleotides, the CDR3 is TGTGCCATCAGTGAGTCGACTAACTCTGGAAACACCATATATTTT.

The chain links TRBV11-3 to TRBJ1-1; D is perhaps TRBD1 (6 bases). There are 17 residues in the CDR3. Looked up from germline, CDR1 is SGHNT and CDR2 is YENEEA. V was clipped by 1 base and J by 0 bases, with 15 bases between them. In DNA, the CDR3 is TGTGCCAGCAGCTTAGGAGGGCCAGGGGACTTGAACACTGAAGCTTTCTTT. It translates to CASSLGGPGDLNTEAFF.

In its sample, this clone was seen once. This sequence joins TRBV11-3 and TRBJ2-3; D is unresolved. Germline lookup yields CDR1 SGHNT and CDR2 YENEEA. V dropped 5 bases and J dropped 6 bases, with 6 bases sitting between them. The CDR3 is 11 amino acids. In DNA form, the CDR3 reads TGTGCCAGCAGCCGTCGGGATACGCAGTATTTT. Its translation is CASSRRDTQYF.

J is TRBJ1-5 and V is TRBV18; D possibly corresponds to TRBD1 (5 bases). This CDR3 comprises 15 residues. V gave up 4 bases and J gave up 2 bases, with 12 bases separating them. Germline CDR1 and CDR2: KGHSH and LQKENI. CDR3 region: CASSRDPGGNQPQHF. For the CDR3, the DNA is TGTGCCAGCTCACGGGACCCCGGGGGCAATCAGCCCCAGCATTTT.

This clone was counted a single time. The chain employs TRBV12-3 or TRBV12-4 and TRBJ2-3; D assignment may be TRBD1 or TRBD2 (5 bases each). The CDR3 covers 12 residues. The V end was cut by 6 bases, the J end by 4 bases, with 8 bases between. This chain's CDR3 is CASSLGADTQYF. In nucleotides, the CDR3 is TGTGCCAGCAGCCTGGGGGCAGATACGCAGTATTTT.

Here the CDR3 DNA reads TGTGCCAGCTCAGCGGACAGGGGTCGAAATCAGCCCCAGCATTTT. This translates into CASSADRGRNQPQHF. This chain links TRBV18 with TRBJ1-5, with 9 bases that match TRBD1. CDR3 length: 15 amino acids. V trimming: 5 bases; J trimming: 4 bases; junction bases outside the gene matches: 6. Looked up from germline, CDR1 is KGHSH and CDR2 is LQKENI.

The chain combines TRBV3-1 (or the pseudogene TRBV3-2) with TRBJ1-2, with no clear D. CDR3 length: 13 amino acids. Germline CDR1 LGHDT, CDR2 YNNKEL (reference sequence). The V and J ends lost 4 bases and 3 bases respectively, with 9 bases between them. The CDR3 loop reads CASSRAADYGYTF. The CDR3 region has the DNA TGTGCCAGCAGCCGAGCAGCTGACTATGGCTACACCTTC.

V is TRBV7-2 and J is TRBJ2-5; perhaps TRBD1 as D (5 bases). V dropped 6 bases and J dropped 5 bases, with 13 bases sitting between them. The germline V gene encodes CDR1 SGHTA and CDR2 FQGNSA. The CDR3 sequence is 13 residues long. The CDR3 nucleotides read TGTGCCAGCAGGATTGAAGGGGCCGAGACCCAGTACTTC. Residues: CASRIEGAETQYF.

This clone showed up just once. The chain is built from TRBV4-1 and TRBJ1-1; D uncertain. The V end lost 3 bases, the J end lost 3 bases, and 14 bases lay between the germline ends. CDR3 length: 15 residues. Germline CDR1 and CDR2: MGHRA and YSYEKL. The CDR3 spells CASSQFRAVYTEAFF. CDR3 DNA: TGCGCCAGCAGCCAGTTTAGAGCGGTATACACTGAAGCTTTCTTT.

The chain employs TRBV2 and TRBJ2-1, with TRBD2 identical over 7 bases. CDR1 is SNHLY and CDR2 is FYNNEI in the germline V gene. Trimming took 7 bases from V and 0 from J; bases not matched to a gene: 15. CDR3 length: 18 amino acids. The CDR3 coding sequence is TGTGCCAGCATTGCCCTCGCGGGGGTTACCAGCTCCTACAATGAGCAGTTCTTC. It codes for CASIALAGVTSSYNEQFF.